This T cell receptor (beta chain) was sequenced during a study of T cells in Graves' hyperthyroidism and ophthalmopathy. V was pared by 5 bases and J by 4 bases, with 6 bases between. The CDR3 consists of 12 residues. Germline V gene lookup returns CDR1 PRHDT and CDR2 FYEKMQ (reference sequence). This clonotype has at least ten counts. TCR beta CDR3 sequences were amplified from RNA transcripts. HTBI primers were employed in a first-round RT-PCR of the TCR CDR3. TCRdb used MiXCR to reprocess the multiplex PCR reads, holding one entry per CDR3 protein. The sample consists of 300,000 to 400,000 distinct CDR3 sequences, roughly 23% of them appearing once.

Material: blood. The clonotype was recovered from a woman aged 50 to 65 with Graves' hyperthyroidism. The chain links TRBV13 to TRBJ1-5; D gene ambiguous. CDR3: CASSTRNQPQHF. The CDR3 coding sequence is TGTGCCAGCAGCACCAGAAATCAGCCCCAGCATTTT.